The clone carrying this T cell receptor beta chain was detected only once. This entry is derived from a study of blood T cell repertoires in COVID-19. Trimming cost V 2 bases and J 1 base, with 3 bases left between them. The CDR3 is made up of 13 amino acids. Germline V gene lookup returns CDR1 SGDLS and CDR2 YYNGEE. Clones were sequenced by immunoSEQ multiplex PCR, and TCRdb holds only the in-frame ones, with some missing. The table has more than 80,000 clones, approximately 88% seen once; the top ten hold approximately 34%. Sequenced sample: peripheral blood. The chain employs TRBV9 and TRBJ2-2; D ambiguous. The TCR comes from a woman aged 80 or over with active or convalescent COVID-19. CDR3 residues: CASSVRNTGELFF. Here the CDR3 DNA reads TGTGCCAGCAGCGTCCGGAACACCGGGGAGCTGTTTTTT.